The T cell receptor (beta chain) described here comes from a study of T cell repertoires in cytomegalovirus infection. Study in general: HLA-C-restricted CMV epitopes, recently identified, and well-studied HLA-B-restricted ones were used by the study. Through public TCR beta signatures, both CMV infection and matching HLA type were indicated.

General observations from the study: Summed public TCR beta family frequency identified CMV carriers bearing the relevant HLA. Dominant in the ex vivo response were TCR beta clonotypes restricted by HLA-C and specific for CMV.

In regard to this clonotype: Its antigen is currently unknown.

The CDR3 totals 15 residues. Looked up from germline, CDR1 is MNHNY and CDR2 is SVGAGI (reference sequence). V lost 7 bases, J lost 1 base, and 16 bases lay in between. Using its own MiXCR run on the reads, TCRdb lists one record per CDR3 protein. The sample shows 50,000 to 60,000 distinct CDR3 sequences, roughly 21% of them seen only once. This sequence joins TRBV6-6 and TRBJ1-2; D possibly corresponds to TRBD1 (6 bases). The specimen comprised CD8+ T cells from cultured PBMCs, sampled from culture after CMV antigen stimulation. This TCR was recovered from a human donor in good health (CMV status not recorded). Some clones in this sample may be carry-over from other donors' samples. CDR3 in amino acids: CASISRDTDNYGYTF. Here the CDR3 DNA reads TGTGCCAGCATCTCCCGGGACACAGATAACTATGGCTACACCTTC.